This T cell receptor (beta chain) was profiled in a study of radiotherapy plus CTLA-4 blockade in lung cancer listed by TCRdb under 2018. With respect to the entire study: Among enrolled patients, roughly 17% had an objective response and 25% to 35% reached disease control. Broader findings and caveats from the paper: After treatment with radiotherapy and ipilimumab, TCR clones that came from tumors expanded in the peripheral blood. The strongest predictors of response were reported to be early dynamic shifts in blood T cell clones along with a rise in serum interferon-beta following radiation.

The library relied on the immunoSEQ multiplex PCR assay. Imported from immuneACCESS, the table was reduced by TCRdb to in-frame sequences with V and J called. These copies leave out some clones; in studies compared against another copy, an unresolved V gene accounts for under half, and the cause of the remainder is not known. For this sample there are tens of thousands of clones; approximately 79% appear just once. The ten largest account for approximately 8.3% of the sample. Compared with germline, V lacks 3 bases and J lacks 5 bases; bases without a gene match: 6. The germline V gene specifies MGHRA as CDR1 and YSYEKL as CDR2. The CDR3 holds 14 amino acids from the cysteine to the phenylalanine. Of all the DNA, just the CDR3 is kept, 42 bases in frame from base 1. Focal radiation therapy combined with CTLA-4 blockade (ipilimumab) was tested in patients with chemo-refractory metastatic non-small-cell lung cancer.

About this clone: Its recognized antigen is unknown. Qualities for individual bases were not recorded, and no much larger clone is one base off.

The sequences come from peripheral blood, collected from a patient treated with radiotherapy plus ipilimumab. The origin of this receptor is a human donor with non-small cell lung cancer who had stable disease on radiotherapy plus ipilimumab. The V gene is TRBV4-1 and the J gene is TRBJ1-2; 7 bases in the middle match TRBD1. The CDR3 region: CASSQGTAIYGYTF. The nucleotide sequence is given as TGCGCCAGCAGCCAGGGGACAGCTATTTATGGCTACACCTTC.